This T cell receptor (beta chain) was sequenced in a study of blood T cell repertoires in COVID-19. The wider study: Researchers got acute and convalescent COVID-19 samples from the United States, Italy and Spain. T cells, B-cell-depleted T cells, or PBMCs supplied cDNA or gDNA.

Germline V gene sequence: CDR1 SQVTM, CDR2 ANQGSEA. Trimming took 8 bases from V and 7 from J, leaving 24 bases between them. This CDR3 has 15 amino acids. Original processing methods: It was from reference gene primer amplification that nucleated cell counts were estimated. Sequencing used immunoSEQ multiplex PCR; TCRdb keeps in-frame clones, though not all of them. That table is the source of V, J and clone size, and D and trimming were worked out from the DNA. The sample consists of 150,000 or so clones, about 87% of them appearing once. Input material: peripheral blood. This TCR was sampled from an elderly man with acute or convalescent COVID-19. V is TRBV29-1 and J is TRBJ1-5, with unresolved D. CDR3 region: CSTHEPRQTGQPQHF. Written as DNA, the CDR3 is TGCAGCACACACGAACCCCGTCAGACGGGGCAGCCCCAGCATTTT.